Shown below are 19 T cell receptor beta chains from a single sample sequenced in a study of immune evolution from preneoplasia to lung adenocarcinoma. Profiling relied on immunoSEQ multiplex PCR, and the TCRdb table lists in-frame clones only, not all of them. The data hold 7,500 to 8,500 clones, with 55% to 75% observed a single time. The sequencing sample was made of FFPE lung adenocarcinoma in situ tissue. The source of these receptors is a donor aged 70 or older with lung adenocarcinoma. Some clones in this sample may be carry-over from other donors' samples.

The genes are TRBV10-1 and TRBJ2-5, with 7 bases aligning to TRBD1. The CDR3 is 12 amino acids. Germline V gives CDR1 WNHNN, CDR2 SYGVQD (reference sequence). The junction had 5 bases not matched to a gene; V was cut back by 9 bases and J by 4 bases. CDR3 loop: CASGDSGETQYF. For the CDR3, the DNA is TGCGCCAGTGGGGACAGCGGAGAGACCCAGTACTTC.

V usage is TRBV20-1 and J usage is TRBJ1-2; 9 nucleotides align to TRBD1. CDR1 is DFQATT, CDR2 SNEGSKA, per germline (reference sequence). The CDR3 extends over 10 amino acids. V gave up 6 bases and J gave up 10 bases; unmatched junction bases: 3. The CDR3 DNA follows: TGCAGTGCAGACAGGGGGTACTACACCTTC. Translation gives CSADRGYYTF.

The chain is built from TRBV18 and TRBJ1-6; D might be TRBD1 (6 bases). V dropped 6 bases and J dropped 7 bases, with 19 bases sitting between them. CDR3 size: 16 residues. Germline V gene data show CDR1 as KGHSH and CDR2 as LQKENI. CDR3 nucleotides: TGTGCCAGCTCGCTACAGGTCGATGGGGGCAATTCACCCCTCCACTTT. It codes for CASSLQVDGGNSPLHF. Full variable domain (rest looked up from reference TRBV18 and TRBJ1-6): NAGVMQNPRHLVRRRGQEARLRCSPMKGHSHVYWYRQLPEEGLKFMVYLQKENIIDESGMPKERFSAEFPKEGPSILRIQQVVRGDSAAYFCASSLQVDGGNSPLHFGNGTRLTVT.

V is TRBV13 and J is TRBJ1-6; D perhaps matches TRBD1 (6 bases). Trimming shortened V by 4 bases and J by 7 bases, and 14 bases separated the two germline ends. Germline V lookup: CDR1 PRHDT, CDR2 FYEKMQ (reference sequence). CDR3 length equals 15 residues. Written as DNA, the CDR3 is TGTGCCAGCAGCTCTGGAGTCAGGGGAAATTCACCCCTCCACTTT. Its protein product is CASSSGVRGNSPLHF.

V gene TRBV18 combines with J gene TRBJ2-3, with D tentatively TRBD1 (7 bases). The germline gives CDR1 KGHSH, CDR2 LQKENI. The CDR3 is 15 amino acids. Trimming stripped 3 bases from V and 1 base from J, with 11 bases between. This CDR3 reads CASSPTRGGTDTQYF. The DNA of the CDR3 is TGTGCCAGCTCACCCACCAGGGGGGGCACAGATACGCAGTATTTT.

V usage is TRBV6-1 and J usage is TRBJ2-3; D remains unclear. The CDR3 is 13 amino acids. Trimming cost V 4 bases and J 5 bases, with 10 bases left between them. The germline gives CDR1 MNHNS, CDR2 SASEGT. CDR3 sequence reads: CASSAFEVDTQYF. For the CDR3, the DNA is TGTGCCAGCAGTGCCTTTGAGGTAGATACGCAGTATTTT.

This clone is labeled as medium-sized. The chain couples TRBV9 to TRBJ2-7; 8 nucleotides agree with TRBD1. The V segment lost 4 bases and the J segment 3 bases; nucleotides outside the gene matches: 15. This CDR3 contains 17 residues. CDR1 and CDR2 (germline): SGDLS, YYNGEE. The CDR3 is CASSPQGAALTYYEQYF. The CDR3 nucleotides read TGTGCCAGCAGCCCCCAGGGGGCAGCCTTGACCTACTACGAGCAGTACTTC.

As for this clone: The CDR3 end shows no conserved phenylalanine or tryptophan, and so a read error is likely. The chain recombines TRBV20-1 with TRBJ1-5, with D unresolved. The V end was cut by 3 bases, the J end by 5 bases, with 2 bases between. CDR1 DFQATT and CDR2 SNEGSKA come from the germline V gene (reference sequence). This CDR3 has 10 residues. For the CDR3, the DNA is TGCAGTGCTAGTCATCAGCCCCAGCATCTT. This encodes CSASHQPQHL.

This chain links TRBV9 with TRBJ1-1, with D unresolved. Germline CDR1 reads SGDLS; CDR2 reads YYNGEE. The CDR3 spans 12 residues. V lost 0 bases and J lost 11, with 11 bases in between. The CDR3 nucleotides are TGTGCCAGCAGCGTAGAGAAGGGATCGGCTTTCTTT. It is translated as CASSVEKGSAFF.

The table lists this clone with a few counts. The chain recombines TRBV7-8 with TRBJ1-5; D call uncertain. V was pared by 0 bases and J by 2 bases, with 8 bases between. The CDR3 is made up of 15 amino acids. Germline CDR1 is SGHVS and CDR2 is FQNEAQ. The CDR3 reads CASSLAGTGNQPQHF. The CDR3 DNA reads as TGTGCCAGCAGCTTAGCGGGAACAGGCAATCAGCCCCAGCATTTT.

This clone was recorded a few times. The J gene is TRBJ1-1, the V gene TRBV30; the D is unclear. Germline V gives CDR1 GTSNPN, CDR2 SVGIG (reference sequence). CDR3 length: 13 residues. Trimming shortened V by 0 bases and J by 8 bases, and 13 bases separated the two germline ends. CDR3 region: CAWSVFSGGEAFF. CDR3 nucleotide sequence: TGTGCCTGGAGTGTATTTTCCGGAGGCGAAGCTTTCTTT. Supplemented by reference TRBV30 and TRBJ1-1, the full variable domain reads SQTIHQWPATLVQPVGSPLSLECTVEGTSNPNLYWYRQAAGRGLQLLFYSVGIGQISSEVPQNLSASRPQDRQFILSSKKLLLSDSGFYLCAWSVFSGGEAFFGQGTRLTVV.

The gene calls are TRBV2 and TRBJ1-1, with TRBD1 matching over 7 bases. The junction had 12 bases not matched to a gene; V was cut back by 5 bases and J by 9 bases. This CDR3 has 14 amino acids. The germline gives CDR1 SNHLY, CDR2 FYNNEI. The CDR3 here is CASSHRDSNPQAFF. CDR3 bases: TGTGCCAGCAGTCACCGGGACAGCAACCCGCAAGCTTTCTTT. Complete variable domain (other parts from reference TRBV2 and TRBJ1-1): EPEVTQTPSHQVTQMGQEVILRCVPISNHLYFYWYRQILGQKVEFLVSFYNNEISEKSEIFDDQFSVERPDGSNFTLKIRSTKLEDSAMYFCASSHRDSNPQAFFGQGTRLTVV.

This clone was found once. The chain uses TRBV5-1 and TRBJ2-7, with TRBD2 as a possible D gene (5 bases). This CDR3 is built from 14 residues. From germline, CDR1 is SGHRS and CDR2 YFSETQ. V was trimmed by 0 bases and J by 4 bases, leaving 11 bases between them. CDR3 coding DNA: TGCGCCAGCAGCTTGGTGGGAGCCGGGTACGAGCAGTACTTC. This encodes CASSLVGAGYEQYF.

In this sample, this clone turned up once. CDR3: CASGSTDTQYF. CDR3 in DNA: TGTGCCAGCGGGAGCACAGATACGCAGTATTTT. The chain joins TRBV6-5 to TRBJ2-3; D gene unclear. The germline CDR1 and CDR2 sequences are MNHEY and SVGAGI. V was shortened by 8 bases and J by 0 bases, with 3 bases between the two germline ends. The CDR3 totals 11 residues.

As concerns this clone: The same CDR3 is also encoded by other DNA sequences in this sample. The rearrangement links TRBV6-5 to TRBJ2-2, with D hard to call. The V end was cut by 2 bases, the J end by 3 bases, with 1 base between. Per germline, CDR1 MNHEY and CDR2 SVGAGI. The CDR3 is 12 residues long. CDR3 region: CASSYHTGELFF. Here the CDR3 DNA reads TGTGCCAGCAGTTACCACACCGGGGAGCTGTTTTTT.

The chain joins TRBV29-1 to TRBJ2-7; D ambiguous. With 5 bases removed from V and 3 bases from J, the gap between germline ends came to 8 bases. CDR3 length: 11 residues. The germline CDR1 and CDR2 sequences are SQVTM and ANQGSEA. CDR3 sequence: CSVLGNYEQYF. CDR3 nucleotides: TGCAGCGTTCTGGGCAACTACGAGCAGTACTTC.

The rearrangement uses TRBV6-6 and TRBJ2-3; 11 bases are a match to TRBD2. The trim removed 4 bases at V and 11 bases at J, leaving 11 bases unmatched. This CDR3 spans 15 amino acids. CDR1 and CDR2 (germline): MNHNY, SVGAGI (reference sequence). The DNA of the CDR3 is TGTGCCAGCAGTTCCGAGACTAGCGGGGCCGGGGGGCAGTATTTT. Its translation: CASSSETSGAGGQYF.

The gene calls are TRBV19 and TRBJ2-1; 9 nucleotides line up with TRBD2. In germline, CDR1 is LNHDA, CDR2 SQIVND (reference sequence). CDR3 size: 16 residues. Trimming removed 6 bases from V and 0 bases from J; junction bases left unmatched: 6. The CDR3 nucleotides are TGTGCCAGTAGAAACAGAGCGGGAGGCTCCTACAATGAGCAGTTCTTC. This translates into CASRNRAGGSYNEQFF.

The chain carries TRBV7-9 and TRBJ2-6, with D maybe TRBD1 (7 bases). This CDR3 has 19 amino acids. Trimming left V 0 bases short and J 0 bases short, with 15 bases between. Germline V gene data show CDR1 as SEHNR and CDR2 as FQNEAQ (reference sequence). The CDR3 coding sequence is TGTGCCAGCAGCTTAGCAGGGGGCGGGGATTACTCTGGGGCCAACGTCCTGACTTTC. Amino acid sequence: CASSLAGGGDYSGANVLTF.